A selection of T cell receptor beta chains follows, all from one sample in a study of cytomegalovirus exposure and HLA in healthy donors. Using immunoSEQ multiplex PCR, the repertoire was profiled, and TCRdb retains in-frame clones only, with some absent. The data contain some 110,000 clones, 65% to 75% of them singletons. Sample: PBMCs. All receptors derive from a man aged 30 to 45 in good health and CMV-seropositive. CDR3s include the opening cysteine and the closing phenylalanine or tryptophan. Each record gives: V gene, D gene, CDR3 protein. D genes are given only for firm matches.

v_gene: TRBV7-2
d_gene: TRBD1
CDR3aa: CASSTGTVYEQYF

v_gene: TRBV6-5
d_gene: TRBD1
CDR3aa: CASRDRGGVKKLFF

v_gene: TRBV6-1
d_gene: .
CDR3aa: CASTFDPRDTEAFF

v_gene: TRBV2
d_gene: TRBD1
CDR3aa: CASRDRAQTGELFF

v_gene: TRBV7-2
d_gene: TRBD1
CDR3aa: CASSPGDRGRGAFF

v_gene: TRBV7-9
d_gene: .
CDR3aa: CSSSPGTGRETQYF

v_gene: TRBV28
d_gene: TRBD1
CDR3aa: CASSLAGGDNYGYTF

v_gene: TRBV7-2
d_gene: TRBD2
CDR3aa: CASSLAGGTSGGLTDTQYF

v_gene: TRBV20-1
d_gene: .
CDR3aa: CMTGNTDTQYF

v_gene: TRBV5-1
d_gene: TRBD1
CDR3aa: CASSAPRSSGTGVPDTQYF

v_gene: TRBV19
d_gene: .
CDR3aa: CASSAPQETGTQYF

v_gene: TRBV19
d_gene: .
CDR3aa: CASSIVALGADTQYF

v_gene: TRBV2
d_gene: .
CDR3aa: CASSQSGGSSYNEQFF

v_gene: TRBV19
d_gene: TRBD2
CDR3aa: CASRGAVTSGRSSYNEQFF

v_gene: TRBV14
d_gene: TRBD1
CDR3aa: CASSVIRDRAYGYTF

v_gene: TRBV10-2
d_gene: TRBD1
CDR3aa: CASRKNRGSYNEQFF

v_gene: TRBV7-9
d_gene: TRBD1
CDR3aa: CASSTEAGGNGYTF

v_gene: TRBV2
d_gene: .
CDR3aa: CASSEAEGRGVNEQFF

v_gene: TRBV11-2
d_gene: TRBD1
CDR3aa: CASSVGHRGYEQYF

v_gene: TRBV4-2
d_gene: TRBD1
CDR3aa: CASSQETGSNVLTF